Sequencing of this T cell receptor beta chain was carried out in a study of blood T cell repertoires in COVID-19. Libraries were prepared by immunoSEQ multiplex PCR; TCRdb keeps only in-frame clonotypes and omits some of them. The data hold about 140,000 clones, with about 88% observed a single time. Germline-derived CDR1 and CDR2 are MNHEY and SVGAGI. The V segment lost 6 bases and the J segment 8 bases; nucleotides outside the gene matches: 5. This CDR3 region has 13 residues. The sample consisted of peripheral blood. V is TRBV6-5 and J is TRBJ1-2; 11 nucleotides agree with TRBD1. The clonotype originates from a human donor with COVID-19, enrolled during active disease. The donor label of this sample is uncertain. The CDR3 coding sequence is TGTGCCAGCAGGGGACAGGGGGGGATCGGCTACACCTTC. Its translation is CASRGQGGIGYTF.